These 14 T cell receptor beta chains came from one sample sequenced in a study of cytomegalovirus exposure and HLA in healthy donors. This PCR relied on a set of 60 Vbeta primers and 13 Jbeta primers. The assay was immunoSEQ multiplex PCR, and TCRdb's table has in-frame clones only and misses some. The sample has about 190,000 clones; roughly 88% are singletons. The sequencing sample was made of PBMCs. Receptor source: a boy younger than 10 in good health and CMV-seronegative.

The V gene is TRBV30, the J gene TRBJ2-5; no firm D call. The V end was cut by 0 bases, the J end by 5 bases, with 10 bases between. The CDR3 is made up of 13 amino acids. CDR1 GTSNPN and CDR2 SVGIG come from the germline V gene (reference sequence). CDR3 DNA: TGTGCCTGGAGTGTGGGCCCGCCGGAGACCCAGTACTTC. This translates into CAWSVGPPETQYF.

The chain couples TRBV27 to TRBJ2-1; 9 nucleotides align to TRBD2. This CDR3 has 16 residues. With 7 bases clipped from V and 9 bases from J, the junction kept 16 bases outside the gene matches. Germline lookup yields CDR1 MNHEY and CDR2 SMNVEV (reference sequence). The CDR3 bases are TGTGCCAGCACCCTAAGGGCGGGAGGGGCTCGGGGTGAGCAGTTCTTC. This encodes CASTLRAGGARGEQFF.

This clone was observed a few times. The CDR3, as DNA: TGTGCCAGCAGTTGGGGGGTTACTGGGGAGACCCAGTACTTC. It yields the protein CASSWGVTGETQYF. The genes are TRBV7-6 and TRBJ2-5; maybe TRBD2 (6 bases). The CDR3 is 14 residues long. The V gene lost 6 bases and the J gene lost 5 bases, with 16 bases spanning the gap. In germline, CDR1 is SGHVS, CDR2 FNYEAQ.

This clone was seen a single time. The V gene is TRBV19, the J gene TRBJ1-1, with TRBD1 matching over 7 bases. This CDR3 has 18 residues. Germline V CDR1 and CDR2: LNHDA, SQIVND (reference sequence). Trimming took 5 bases from V and 1 from J; bases not matched to a gene: 16. CDR3 amino acids: CASSLKLEGAQRNTEAFF. The CDR3 DNA is TGTGCCAGTAGTCTAAAACTTGAGGGGGCACAGAGGAACACTGAAGCTTTCTTT.

V is TRBV9 and J is TRBJ1-4; possible D gene TRBD1, 5 bases. V was pared by 0 bases and J by 3 bases, with 9 bases between. Germline loops: CDR1 SGDLS, CDR2 YYNGEE. The length of the CDR3 is 15 residues. The CDR3 DNA is TGTGCCAGCAGCGTAGGGGGGGATTCTAATGAAAAACTGTTTTTT. This encodes CASSVGGDSNEKLFF. The variable domain in full, with the rest retrieved from reference TRBV9 and TRBJ1-4, is DSGVTQTPKHLITATGQRVTLRCSPRSGDLSVYWYQQSLDQGLQFLIQYYNGEERAKGNILERFSAQQFPDLHSELNLSSLELGDSALYFCASSVGGDSNEKLFFGSGTQLSVL.

The count of this clone is one. The chain recombines TRBV10-3 with TRBJ1-2, with 7 positions matching TRBD1. Germline CDR1 ENHRY, CDR2 SYGVKD. V lost 11 bases, J lost 5 bases, and 17 bases stayed unmatched. The CDR3 length is 15 residues. Here the CDR3 reads CASIRDRNYEYGYTF. CDR3 DNA sequence: TGTGCCTCAATCCGGGACAGAAACTATGAGTATGGCTACACCTTC.

The DNA of the CDR3 is TGTGCCAGCAGCCTGGGACAACTGACAGATACGCAGTATTTT. The encoded protein is CASSLGQLTDTQYF. The J gene is TRBJ2-3, the V gene TRBV5-6, with D possibly being TRBD1 (6 bases). Per the germline V gene, CDR1 is SGHDT and CDR2 is YYEEEE. Trimming shortened V by 4 bases and J by 3 bases, and 12 bases separated the two germline ends. This CDR3 is built from 14 residues.

The chain links TRBV5-4 to TRBJ2-2; tentatively, D is TRBD1 (5 bases). CDR3 length: 15 residues. The germline V and J ends were trimmed by 0 bases and 2 bases, with 8 bases remaining between them. Germline V gene lookup returns CDR1 SGHNT and CDR2 YYREEE (reference sequence). The CDR3 nucleotides read TGTGCCAGCAGCTTGGGACAGACCAACACCGGGGAGCTGTTTTTT. Translating gives CASSLGQTNTGELFF.

The J gene is TRBJ2-5, the V gene TRBV19; 12 bases map to TRBD2. V trimming: 5 bases; J trimming: 4 bases; junction bases outside the gene matches: 8. This CDR3 has 16 residues. Germline V CDR1 and CDR2: LNHDA, SQIVND (reference sequence). The CDR3 loop reads CASSAGLAGMTETQYF. In nucleotides, the CDR3 is TGTGCCAGTAGTGCCGGACTAGCGGGGATGACAGAGACCCAGTACTTC.

J is TRBJ1-2 and V is TRBV29-1; maybe TRBD1 (5 bases). The CDR3 extends over 15 amino acids. Germline assignment: CDR1 SQVTM and CDR2 ANQGSEA. V was clipped by 7 bases and J by 3 bases, with 21 bases between them. The CDR3 DNA sequence: TGCAGCGCCCACGGCGGGGGTAAAGAGGACTATGGCTACACCTTC. Protein: CSAHGGGKEDYGYTF.

This chain uses TRBV9 with TRBJ1-6, with 7 positions matching TRBD1. Germline V gene data show CDR1 as SGDLS and CDR2 as YYNGEE. The CDR3 runs 15 residues. The trim removed 0 bases at V and 10 bases at J, leaving 7 bases unmatched. CDR3 loop: CASSVGQGRESPLHF. The DNA for the CDR3 is TGTGCCAGCAGCGTAGGACAGGGCAGGGAATCACCCCTCCACTTT.

J is TRBJ1-1 and V is TRBV7-6; 9 bases are shared with TRBD1. Germline CDR1 SGHVS, CDR2 FNYEAQ. CDR3 length equals 13 residues. V was pared by 5 bases and J by 6 bases, with 4 bases of the junction left unmatched. The DNA of the CDR3 is TGTGCCAGCAGCCCGGACAGGGGTTCTGAAGCTTTCTTT. It codes for CASSPDRGSEAFF.

The chain uses TRBV9 and TRBJ1-5; D is ambiguous. Deletions cut 3 bases from V and 2 bases from J, with 9 bases between. CDR1 SGDLS and CDR2 YYNGEE come from the germline V gene. This CDR3 spans 14 amino acids. The DNA for the CDR3 is TGTGCCAGCAGCGCAGGAGCGGGCAATCAGCCCCAGCATTTT. This sequence encodes CASSAGAGNQPQHF.

The chain recombines TRBV9 with TRBJ2-1, with D perhaps matching TRBD2 (6 bases). The germline V gene encodes CDR1 SGDLS and CDR2 YYNGEE. This CDR3 comprises 15 residues. V was trimmed by 0 bases and J by 8 bases, leaving 15 bases between them. CDR3 coding DNA: TGTGCCAGCAGCGTAGGGGACTTCAACGACGATGAGCAGTTCTTC. Translating it yields CASSVGDFNDDEQFF.